The text below deals with one T cell receptor beta chain. Its cognate antigen is unknown. Trimming removed 4 bases from V and 11 bases from J, with 23 bases in between. The CDR3 runs to 15 residues. Germline V lookup: CDR1 MGHDK, CDR2 SYGVNS. The data originate from a study of CD8+CD57+ T cells in acquired aplastic anemia. In the study overall: CD4+ and CD8+ cells, once sorted, gave DNA averaging approximately 3 ug.

General study findings and limits: Shared by patients and controls, approximately 29 CD8+ CDR3s were abundant in patients.

Template material for TCR beta VDJ and CDR3 profiling consisted of genomic DNA. TCRdb independently ran MiXCR on the reads; one entry per CDR3 protein. This table has over 150,000 distinct CDR3 sequences, 55% to 65% appearing once. In patients chosen for sequencing, flow cytometry had shown CD8+CD57+ cell expansion. Diagnosis of severe acquired aplastic anemia applied to all patients. Sequenced: sorted CD4+, CD8+, or CD8+CD57+ T cells (not recorded which) from PBMCs. The clonotype comes from a human donor with aplastic anemia. The rearrangement links TRBV25-1 to TRBJ1-2; the D is unclear. The CDR3 sequence is CASSAPKPSREFYTF. CDR3 sequence (DNA): TGTGCCAGCAGTGCGCCAAAACCGTCAAGGGAATTTTACACCTTC.